This record concerns one TCR beta chain sequence. It has no known antigen specificity. Nothing much larger sits one base from this clone, and base qualities are not available. The immunoSEQ Assay, a bias-controlled multiplex PCR, was used to amplify TCRbeta CDR3 regions from genomic DNA. The authors' analysis ran thus. Within the assay, amplification of reference gene primers was used to estimate how many nucleated cells each sample contained. To quantify the absolute abundance of each unique TCRbeta CDR3 rearrangement, sequence reads were collapsed and filtered. For each sample, productive Simpson clonality was calculated as the square root of Simpson's diversity index over productive rearrangements. Held by TCRdb, this immuneACCESS table contains in-frame sequences only and omits some clones. Under half of the omission traces to an unresolved V gene where checked; the cause of the rest is unknown. That table is the source of V, J and clone size, and D and trimming were worked out from the DNA. The sample table shows about 120,000 clones, and about 79% are seen once. In total, the top ten clones hold about 2% of the sample.

Whole blood was collected in K2EDTA tubes by collaborating institutions according to the institutions' own protocols. For TCRbeta analysis, collaborators shipped samples in one of three forms: frozen whole blood, isolated PBMCs, or DNA extracted from either of those sample types. This entry belongs to a study of blood T cell repertoires in COVID-19 (dated by TCRdb to the early 2020s). As for the study more broadly: Samples from collaborators originated in the United States, Italy and Spain and spanned both the acute and convalescent phases of COVID-19. The prospective study material was composed of cDNA or gDNA derived from T cells, B-cell-depleted T cells, or PBMCs. Where available, HLA class I and class II types were taken from metadata supplied by the sample provider and were not determined by assay-based typing. Sample metadata almost always included a de-identified subject ID, COVID-19 status, age in years and sex. Deeply sampled blood TCRbeta repertoires from subjects exposed to, actively infected with, or recovered from COVID-19 were included in the dataset. A freely available public database, intended as a resource for researchers studying the immune response to SARS-CoV-2, is where the repertoires were released. Samples were obtained from the ongoing ImmuneRACE study (first 160 participants) and from some 1,300 subjects provided by 6 global collaborators. The paper's findings and limits, for the study overall: How much clinical and demographic metadata was included differed by source and by participant, and the metadata was provided uncurated.

Compared with germline, V lacks 7 bases and J lacks 7 bases; bases without a gene match: 10. The CDR3 runs 15 amino acids, cysteine and phenylalanine included. Left in the record is the CDR3 DNA by itself, 45 bases read in frame from the first base. The germline V gene (reference sequence) supplies CDR1 MNHNY and CDR2 SVGAGI. Sequenced input: peripheral blood. The receptor's source is a man aged 65-85 years with acute or convalescent COVID-19. The chain joins TRBV6-6 to TRBJ1-6, with 7 bases matching TRBD1. The DNA is as follows: TGTGCCAGCAATCCCGCGACAGGGAACAATTCACCCCTCCACTTT. Protein translation: CASNPATGNNSPLHF.